This T cell receptor (beta chain) was retrieved from a study of cytomegalovirus exposure and HLA in healthy donors. Overall study: Prior work identified around 120 million unique TCR beta sequences in approximately 180 million T cells. Study-level results: There were several of the most significant clusters that appeared linked to common viral pathogens in a later analysis. Listed as cytomegalovirus-associated were more than 150 TCR beta chains. Per a later analysis, 16,951 TCR beta sequences showed association with HLA alleles at 0.05 false discovery rate.

With 60 Vbeta and 13 Jbeta primers, the PCR was carried out. Measured with immunoSEQ multiplex PCR; TCRdb has only the in-frame clones, and not every one. The data contain more than 100,000 clones, about 62% of them singletons. The CDR3 covers 15 residues. Trimming took off 1 base at V and 0 bases at J, with 8 bases between the two ends. Germline CDR1 is SGHDT and CDR2 is YYEEEE. This clone was detected a few times. Its antigen is not identified. The source is a woman in her forties in good health and CMV-seropositive. This chain links TRBV5-6 with TRBJ2-1, with D unclear. The sample consisted of PBMCs. The CDR3 loop is CASSLIPSSYNEQFF. CDR3 DNA sequence: TGTGCCAGCAGCTTGATCCCTAGCTCCTACAATGAGCAGTTCTTC.